These 26 T cell receptor beta chains came from one sample sequenced in a study of regulatory T cells in long-lasting Graves disease. Stated time point: newly diagnosed GD, antithyroid drugs for less than 3 months. The authors made the TCR library using RNA they extracted from PBMCs. Libraries of TCR beta came from iRepertoire HTBI primers plus Arm-PCR of CDR3 regions. TCRdb passed the multiplex PCR reads through MiXCR, listing each CDR3 protein once. The sample includes 620,000 or so distinct CDR3 sequences, around 17% of them seen just once. These same records also appear under a second study, on T cells in Graves' hyperthyroidism and ophthalmopathy.

Specimen: peripheral blood mononuclear cells (PBMCs), collected at new diagnosis, from a patient treated with antithyroid drugs. These receptor sequences come from a woman in her 30s with Graves disease.

This clonotype was detected ten times or more. The gene calls are TRBV11-2 and TRBJ2-3; 11 nucleotides line up with TRBD2. The CDR3 runs 15 residues. Germline V gene data show CDR1 as SGHAT and CDR2 as FQNNGV. V lost 1 base, J lost 4 bases, and 1 base stayed unmatched. In DNA, the CDR3 is TGTGCCAGCAGCTTAGTAGCGGGAGGGTCAGATACGCAGTATTTT. Protein: CASSLVAGGSDTQYF.

This clonotype was detected ten times or more. The CDR3 DNA is TGTGCCAGCAGCCAAGGAGACAGAGATATCGAGACCCAGTACTTC. Its protein is CASSQGDRDIETQYF. This chain links TRBV6-1 with TRBJ2-5; D is perhaps TRBD1 (5 bases). CDR1 and CDR2 (germline): MNHNS, SASEGT. V lost 6 bases and J 5 bases, leaving 19 bases between the germline ends. The CDR3 runs to 15 residues.

Ten or more counts support this clonotype. The V call is TRBV29-1, the J call TRBJ1-4, with 8 bases that match TRBD1. This CDR3 contains 14 residues. The germline gives CDR1 SQVTM, CDR2 ANQGSEA. V dropped 6 bases and J dropped 11; count of bases not matched to a gene: 14. As DNA, the CDR3 is TGCAGCGTGGGGCCGGGGACAGGCCGTTCGAAACTGTTTTTT. This translates into CSVGPGTGRSKLFF. The full variable domain, rest sourced from reference TRBV29-1 and TRBJ1-4, is SAVISQKPSRDICQRGTSLTIQCQVDSQVTMMFWYRQQPGQSLTLIATANQGSEATYESGFVIDKFPISRPNLTFSTLTVSNMSPEDSSIYLCSVGPGTGRSKLFFGSGTQLSVL.

In its sample, this clonotype was seen many times. This chain links TRBV7-9 with TRBJ2-2, with D maybe TRBD2 (7 bases). The CDR3 extends over 17 amino acids. Deletions cut 3 bases from V and 4 bases from J, with 18 bases between. Per germline, CDR1 SEHNR and CDR2 FQNEAQ (reference sequence). For the CDR3, the DNA is TGTGCCAGCAGCTTCTCCGCGGGGGCCGCAGGCACCGGGGAGCTGTTTTTT. This gives the protein CASSFSAGAAGTGELFF.

This sequence joins TRBV28 and TRBJ1-1, with TRBD1 matching over 7 bases. The length of the CDR3 is 14 residues. After removal of 4 bases from V and 3 bases from J, the junction contained 5 bases not matched to a gene. Germline V CDR1 and CDR2: MDHEN, SYDVKM. CDR3 residues: CASSYLQGYTEAFF. The DNA of the CDR3 is TGTGCCAGCAGTTATTTACAGGGGTACACTGAAGCTTTCTTT. Filled out from reference TRBV28 and TRBJ1-1, the complete variable domain reads DVKVTQSSRYLVKRTGEKVFLECVQDMDHENMFWYRQDPGLGLRLIYFSYDVKMKEKGDIPEGYSVSREKKERFSLILESASTNQTSMYLCASSYLQGYTEAFFGQGTRLTVV.

This clonotype was detected many times. The chain links TRBV11-2 to TRBJ2-3; 11 nucleotides match TRBD2. Germline V gene sequence: CDR1 SGHAT, CDR2 FQNNGV. The CDR3 is 18 residues long. J lost 2 bases, V lost 1 base, and 8 bases had no gene match. DNA for the CDR3: TGTGCCAGCAGCTTAGGAGTAGCGGGAGGGGGGTACACAGATACGCAGTATTTT. This encodes CASSLGVAGGGYTDTQYF.

The rearrangement links TRBV28 to TRBJ2-7; 11 bases match TRBD2. The CDR3 contains 15 residues. V was clipped by 6 bases and J by 3 bases; unmatched bases: 7. Germline V gene sequence: CDR1 MDHEN, CDR2 SYDVKM. The CDR3 nucleotides read TGTGCCAGCAGCTTCGGGACTAGCGGACACTACGAGCAGTACTTC. Translation: CASSFGTSGHYEQYF.

This clonotype came up many times. V is TRBV2 and J is TRBJ1-5, with D possibly TRBD1 on 5 matching bases. V was cut by 3 bases and J by 3 bases, with 15 bases left in between. Germline V CDR1 and CDR2: SNHLY, FYNNEI. The length of the CDR3 is 16 residues. The CDR3 protein is CASSDSPGTYNQPQHF. CDR3 nucleotide sequence: TGTGCCAGCAGTGACTCGCCAGGGACCTACAATCAGCCCCAGCATTTT. Combining the CDR3 with reference TRBV2 and TRBJ1-5 gives the whole variable domain EPEVTQTPSHQVTQMGQEVILRCVPISNHLYFYWYRQILGQKVEFLVSFYNNEISEKSEIFDDQFSVERPDGSNFTLKIRSTKLEDSAMYFCASSDSPGTYNQPQHFGDGTRLSIL.

This clonotype has just a few counts. The rearrangement joins TRBV2 to TRBJ2-7, with TRBD2 matching 14 bases. Germline V gene data show CDR1 as SNHLY and CDR2 as FYNNEI. The V segment lost 5 bases and the J segment 5 bases; nucleotides outside the gene matches: 5. There are 15 residues in the CDR3. CDR3 amino acids: CASSRTSGRRNEQYF. As DNA, the CDR3 is TGTGCCAGCAGTAGGACTAGCGGGAGGCGGAACGAGCAGTACTTC. The whole variable domain, filled in from reference TRBV2 and TRBJ2-7, reads EPEVTQTPSHQVTQMGQEVILRCVPISNHLYFYWYRQILGQKVEFLVSFYNNEISEKSEIFDDQFSVERPDGSNFTLKIRSTKLEDSAMYFCASSRTSGRRNEQYFGPGTRLTVT.

The chain is built from TRBV28 and TRBJ1-5, with 8 bases that match TRBD1. CDR1 is MDHEN, CDR2 SYDVKM, per germline. CDR3 length: 14 amino acids. This chain's CDR3 is CAVDSGQDNQPQHF. The CDR3 DNA reads as TGTGCTGTGGATTCGGGACAGGATAATCAGCCCCAGCATTTT.

This clonotype was seen at least ten times. V is TRBV6-2 or TRBV6-3 and J is TRBJ2-1; D might be TRBD2 (6 bases). The CDR3 spans 17 residues. Per the germline V gene, CDR1 is MNHEY and CDR2 is SVGEGT. V was cut by 0 bases and J by 4 bases, with 16 bases left in between. CDR3 DNA: TGTGCCAGCAGTTACTCGACCGGGGGAGGCTCTTACAATGAGCAGTTCTTC. It is translated as CASSYSTGGGSYNEQFF.

This chain uses TRBV2 with TRBJ1-1, with TRBD1 matching 9 bases. Germline trimming cut 1 base from V and 4 bases from J; bases unmatched to any gene: 4. The CDR3 runs 15 residues. Germline loops: CDR1 SNHLY, CDR2 FYNNEI. CDR3 coding DNA: TGTGCCAGCAGTGAAGAAGGGACAGGGAGCACTGAAGCTTTCTTT. Residues: CASSEEGTGSTEAFF. Variable domain in full (rest from reference TRBV2 and TRBJ1-1): EPEVTQTPSHQVTQMGQEVILRCVPISNHLYFYWYRQILGQKVEFLVSFYNNEISEKSEIFDDQFSVERPDGSNFTLKIRSTKLEDSAMYFCASSEEGTGSTEAFFGQGTRLTVV.

This clonotype was seen ten or more times. The chain has TRBV29-1 and TRBJ1-1, with D perhaps matching TRBD1 (5 bases). In germline, CDR1 is SQVTM, CDR2 ANQGSEA. V lost 6 bases and J lost 3, with 17 bases in between. This CDR3 has 14 amino acids. This CDR3 is CSVRGALQDTEAFF. DNA for the CDR3: TGCAGCGTCCGCGGGGCTCTCCAGGACACTGAAGCTTTCTTT.

This clonotype has only a few counts. The junction shows a germline mismatch at one end, possibly a read error. This chain connects TRBV7-2 to TRBJ2-4; the match to TRBD1 covers 11 bases. Looked up from germline, CDR1 is SGHTA and CDR2 is FQGNSA. This CDR3 has 16 residues. CDR3 coding DNA: TGTGCCAGCAGCTTAGGGACCGGGACAGGGGGAAACATTCGGTACTTC. Its translation is CASSLGTGTGGNIRYF.

This clonotype was observed a handful of times. V usage is TRBV15 and J usage is TRBJ1-6, with 7 bases fitting TRBD1. The CDR3 covers 14 residues. Germline V gene lookup returns CDR1 LNHNV and CDR2 YYDKDF (reference sequence). The trim removed 0 bases at V and 14 bases at J, leaving 7 bases unmatched. The CDR3 loop is CATSRDLRGGSLHF. DNA for the CDR3: TGTGCCACCAGCAGAGATCTTAGAGGGGGCTCCCTCCACTTT.

Of note for this clonotype: A junction boundary mismatches the germline segment, possibly from a read error. The rearrangement joins TRBV28 to TRBJ1-1; no clear D gene. Germline CDR1 MDHEN, CDR2 SYDVKM. The CDR3 is 14 residues long. The CDR3 loop reads CASIINSTNTEAFF. The CDR3 coding sequence is TGTGCCAGCATAATTAACAGCACGAACACTGAAGCCTTCTTT. Drawing the rest from reference TRBV28 and TRBJ1-1, the complete variable domain is DVKVTQSSRYLVKRTGEKVFLECVQDMDHENMFWYRQDPGLGLRLIYFSYDVKMKEKGDIPEGYSVSREKKERFSLILESASTNQTSMYLCASIINSTNTEAFFGQGTRLTVV.

Remarks on this clonotype: This may be a read error: a much more frequent sequence differs by one nucleotide. The CDR3 end shows no conserved phenylalanine or tryptophan, and so a read error is likely. The rearrangement links TRBV5-1 to TRBJ1-2; D gene unclear. V lost 0 bases, J lost 6 bases, and 12 bases lay in between. This CDR3 spans 14 amino acids. Germline CDR1 is SGHRS and CDR2 is YFSETQ. CDR3 coding DNA: TGCGCCAGCAGCTTGGGGGGAACCACGGATGGCTACACCTCC. As protein: CASSLGGTTDGYTS.

This chain joins TRBV11-2 and TRBJ2-5; TRBD2 matches at 9 bases. This CDR3 comprises 18 residues. Per the germline V gene, CDR1 is SGHAT and CDR2 is FQNNGV. Trimming removed 1 base from V and 10 bases from J; junction bases left unmatched: 19. CDR3 sequence: CASSLAVLAGRSGVGQYF. The DNA of the CDR3 is TGTGCCAGCAGCTTAGCGGTGCTAGCGGGGAGGTCTGGGGTGGGCCAGTACTTC.

CDR3: CASSFRQGWGETQYF. The CDR3 DNA is TGTGCCAGCAGCTTTCGGCAGGGCTGGGGGGAGACCCAGTACTTC. The gene calls are TRBV5-6 and TRBJ2-5; possibly TRBD1 or TRBD2 for D (5 bases each). V gave up 2 bases and J gave up 5 bases, with 16 bases separating them. This CDR3 has 15 residues. CDR1 is SGHDT, CDR2 YYEEEE, per germline.

There are a few counts of this clonotype. A clone one base away is much larger, so this may be a read error. In this CDR3 the conserved last residue, phenylalanine or tryptophan, is missing, so a read error is likely. The chain joins TRBV2 to TRBJ1-2; no clear D. The ends were cut back, 4 bases at V and 8 bases at J, with 14 bases in the middle. The CDR3 contains 13 residues. CDR1 and CDR2 from the germline V gene are SNHLY and FYNNEI. The chain's CDR3 is CASSVGLLGGYTS. CDR3 DNA sequence: TGTGCCAGCAGTGTTGGACTCCTAGGAGGCTACACCTCC.

In its sample, this clonotype was seen many times. V and J are TRBV6-1 and TRBJ1-1; tentatively, D is TRBD1 (6 bases). In germline, CDR1 is MNHNS, CDR2 SASEGT. The CDR3 loop spans 15 amino acids. V dropped 6 bases and J dropped 5 bases, with 19 bases sitting between them. The CDR3, as DNA: TGTGCCAGCAGCCCTTCCACAGGGCCTAAGACTGAAGCTTTCTTT. Translation: CASSPSTGPKTEAFF.

The chain employs TRBV4-1 and TRBJ1-1, with 10 bases lining up with TRBD1. CDR1 is MGHRA, CDR2 YSYEKL, per germline. This CDR3 is 16 amino acids long. Trimming cost V 4 bases and J 3 bases; bases outside gene matches: 8. The CDR3 region is CASSPRRGTGDTEAFF. The CDR3 nucleotides read TGCGCCAGCAGCCCCCGTCGGGGGACAGGGGACACTGAAGCTTTCTTT.

This clonotype was seen a handful of times. The J gene is TRBJ2-2, the V gene TRBV7-9, with 11 positions matching TRBD2. This CDR3 contains 19 residues. The ends lost 1 base at V and 6 bases at J; junction bases unmatched: 13. Germline CDR1 reads SEHNR; CDR2 reads FQNEAQ (reference sequence). CDR3 residues: CASSLEPPLAGGFSGELFF. In DNA, the CDR3 is TGTGCCAGCAGCTTAGAGCCACCTCTAGCGGGAGGTTTCTCCGGGGAGCTGTTTTTT.

This clonotype turned up a few times. The chain employs TRBV5-8 and TRBJ2-1; TRBD1 matches 10 bases. After removal of 5 bases from V and 7 bases from J, the junction contained 9 bases not matched to a gene. CDR1 SGHTS and CDR2 YDEGEE come from the germline V gene. The CDR3 loop spans 15 amino acids. The CDR3 loop reads CASSSGTGDVNEQFF. CDR3 in DNA: TGTGCCAGCAGTTCCGGGACAGGGGATGTGAATGAGCAGTTCTTC.

This chain joins TRBV5-1 and TRBJ2-1, with 8 bases lining up with TRBD1. V gave up 5 bases and J gave up 7 bases; unmatched junction bases: 17. CDR1 SGHRS and CDR2 YFSETQ come from the germline V gene. This CDR3 is 17 amino acids long. The CDR3 loop reads CASRVGVGRGPGNEQFF. The CDR3 bases are TGCGCCAGCAGAGTTGGAGTTGGCAGGGGGCCGGGGAATGAGCAGTTCTTC.

As to this clonotype: This may stem from a read error, because a much larger clone lies one nucleotide away. V is TRBV12-5 and J is TRBJ2-1; D may be TRBD2 (5 bases). This CDR3 contains 14 residues. The germline V gene has CDR1 LGHNT and CDR2 FRNRAP. CDR3 in amino acids: CTSAIGLAPNEQFF. CDR3 nucleotides: TGTACTAGTGCTATTGGGCTAGCCCCCAATGAGCAGTTCTTC.